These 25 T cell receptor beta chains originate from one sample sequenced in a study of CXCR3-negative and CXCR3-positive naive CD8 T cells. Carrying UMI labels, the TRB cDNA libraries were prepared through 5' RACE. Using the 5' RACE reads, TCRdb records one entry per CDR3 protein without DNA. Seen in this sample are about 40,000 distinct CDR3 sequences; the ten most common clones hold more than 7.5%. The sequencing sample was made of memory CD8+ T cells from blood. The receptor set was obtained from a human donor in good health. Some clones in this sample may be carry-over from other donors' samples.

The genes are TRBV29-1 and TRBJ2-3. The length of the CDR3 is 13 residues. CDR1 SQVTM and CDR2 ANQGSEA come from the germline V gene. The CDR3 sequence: CSVEYGVTDTQYF.

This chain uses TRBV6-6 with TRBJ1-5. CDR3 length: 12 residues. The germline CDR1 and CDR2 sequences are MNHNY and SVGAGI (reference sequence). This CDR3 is CASMWLGQPQHF.

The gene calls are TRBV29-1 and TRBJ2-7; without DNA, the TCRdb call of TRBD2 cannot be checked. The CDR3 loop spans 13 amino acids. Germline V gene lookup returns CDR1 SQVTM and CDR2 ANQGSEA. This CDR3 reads CSVISGGHYEQYF.

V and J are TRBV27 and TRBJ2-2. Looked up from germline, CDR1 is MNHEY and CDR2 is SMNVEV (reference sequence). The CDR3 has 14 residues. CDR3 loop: CASSYSGLTGELFF.

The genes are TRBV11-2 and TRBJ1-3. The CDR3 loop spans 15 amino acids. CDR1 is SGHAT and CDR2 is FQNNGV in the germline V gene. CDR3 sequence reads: CASSFPRLSGNTIYF.

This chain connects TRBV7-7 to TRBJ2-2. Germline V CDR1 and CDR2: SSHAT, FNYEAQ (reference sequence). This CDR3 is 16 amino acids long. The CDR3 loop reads CASSFDTGLSTGELFF.

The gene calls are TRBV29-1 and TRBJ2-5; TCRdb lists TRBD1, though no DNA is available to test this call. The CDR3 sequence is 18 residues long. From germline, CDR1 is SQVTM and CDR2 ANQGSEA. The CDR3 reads CSVDSPEDREATTETQYF.

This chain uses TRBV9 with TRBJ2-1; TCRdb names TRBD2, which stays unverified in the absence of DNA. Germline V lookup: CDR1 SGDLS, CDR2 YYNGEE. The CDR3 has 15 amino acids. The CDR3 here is CASSVGASGGNEQFF.

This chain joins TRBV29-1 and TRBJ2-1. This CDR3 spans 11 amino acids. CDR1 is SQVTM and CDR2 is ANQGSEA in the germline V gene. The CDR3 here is CSVEISEIQFF.

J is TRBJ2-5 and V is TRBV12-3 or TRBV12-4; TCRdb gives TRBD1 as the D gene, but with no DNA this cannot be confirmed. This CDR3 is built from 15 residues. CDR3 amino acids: CASSPDRPKQETQYF.

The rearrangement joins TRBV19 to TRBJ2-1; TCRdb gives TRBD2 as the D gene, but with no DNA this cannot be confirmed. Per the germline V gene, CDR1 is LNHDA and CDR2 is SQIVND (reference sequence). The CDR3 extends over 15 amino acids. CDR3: CAKNPGLDFYNEQFF.

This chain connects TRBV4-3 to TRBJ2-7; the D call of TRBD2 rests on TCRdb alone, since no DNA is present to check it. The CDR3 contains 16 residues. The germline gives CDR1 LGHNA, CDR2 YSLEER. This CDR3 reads CASSQDGTSGSYEQYF.

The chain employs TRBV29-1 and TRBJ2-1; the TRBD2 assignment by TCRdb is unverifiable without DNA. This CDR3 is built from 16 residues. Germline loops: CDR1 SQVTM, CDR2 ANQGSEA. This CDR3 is CSVEVSGGRSYNEQFF.

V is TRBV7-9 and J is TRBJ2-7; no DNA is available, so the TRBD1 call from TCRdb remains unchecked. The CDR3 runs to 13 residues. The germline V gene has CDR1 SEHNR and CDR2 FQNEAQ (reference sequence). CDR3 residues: CASSAPGDYEQYF.

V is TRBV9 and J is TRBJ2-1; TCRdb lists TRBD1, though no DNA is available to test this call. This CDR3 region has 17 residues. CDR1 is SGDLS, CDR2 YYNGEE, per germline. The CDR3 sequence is CASSVDGGAGSYNEQFF.

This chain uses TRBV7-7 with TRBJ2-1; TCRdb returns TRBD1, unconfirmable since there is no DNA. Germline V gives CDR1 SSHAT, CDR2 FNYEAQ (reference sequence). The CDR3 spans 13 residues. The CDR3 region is CASSSTGENEQFF. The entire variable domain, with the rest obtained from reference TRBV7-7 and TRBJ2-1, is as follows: GAGVSQSPRYKVTKRGQDVTLRCDPISSHATLYWYQQALGQGPEFLTYFNYEAQPDKSGLPSDRFSAERPEGSISTLTIQRTEQRDSAMYRCASSSTGENEQFFGPGTRLTVL.

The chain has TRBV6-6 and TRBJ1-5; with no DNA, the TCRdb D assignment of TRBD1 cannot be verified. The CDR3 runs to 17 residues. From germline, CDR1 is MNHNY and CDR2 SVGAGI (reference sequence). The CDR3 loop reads CASSYSPGTGINQPQHF.

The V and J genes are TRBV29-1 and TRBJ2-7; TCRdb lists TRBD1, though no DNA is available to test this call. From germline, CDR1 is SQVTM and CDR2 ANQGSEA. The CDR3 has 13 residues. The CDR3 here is CSVGASARGEQYF.

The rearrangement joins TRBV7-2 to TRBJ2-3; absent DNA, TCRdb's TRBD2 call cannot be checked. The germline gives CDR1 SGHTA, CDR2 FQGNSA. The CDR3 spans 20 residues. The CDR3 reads CASSSFPGLAGYKSTDTQYF. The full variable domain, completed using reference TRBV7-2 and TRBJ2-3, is GAGVSQSPSNKVTEKGKDVELRCDPISGHTALYWYRQSLGQGLEFLIYFQGNSAPDKSGLPSDRFSAERTGGSVSTLTIQRTQQEDSAVYLCASSSFPGLAGYKSTDTQYFGPGTRLTVL.

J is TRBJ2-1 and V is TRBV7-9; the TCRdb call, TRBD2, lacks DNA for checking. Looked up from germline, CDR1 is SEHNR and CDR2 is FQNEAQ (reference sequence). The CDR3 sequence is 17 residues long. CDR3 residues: CASSLAISGGGYNEQFF.

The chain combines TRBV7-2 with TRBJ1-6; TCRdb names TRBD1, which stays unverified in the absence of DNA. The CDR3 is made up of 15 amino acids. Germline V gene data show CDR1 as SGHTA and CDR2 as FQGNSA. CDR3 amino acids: CASSPGQGIVSPLHF.

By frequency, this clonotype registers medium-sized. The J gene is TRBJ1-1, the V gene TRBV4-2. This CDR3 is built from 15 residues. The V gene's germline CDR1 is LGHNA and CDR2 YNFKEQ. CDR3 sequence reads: CASSQEGRGGTEAFF.

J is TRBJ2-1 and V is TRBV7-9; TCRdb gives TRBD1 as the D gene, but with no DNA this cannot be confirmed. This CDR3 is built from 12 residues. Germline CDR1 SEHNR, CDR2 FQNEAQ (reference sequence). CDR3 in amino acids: CASSYQGNEQFF.

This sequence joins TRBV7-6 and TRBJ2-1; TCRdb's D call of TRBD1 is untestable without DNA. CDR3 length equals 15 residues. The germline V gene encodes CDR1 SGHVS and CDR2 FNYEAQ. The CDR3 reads CASSLGWGGENEQFF.

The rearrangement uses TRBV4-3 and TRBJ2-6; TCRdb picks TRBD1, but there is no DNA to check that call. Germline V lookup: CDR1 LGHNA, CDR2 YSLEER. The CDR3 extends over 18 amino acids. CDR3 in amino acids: CASSRTGQLISGANVLTF.